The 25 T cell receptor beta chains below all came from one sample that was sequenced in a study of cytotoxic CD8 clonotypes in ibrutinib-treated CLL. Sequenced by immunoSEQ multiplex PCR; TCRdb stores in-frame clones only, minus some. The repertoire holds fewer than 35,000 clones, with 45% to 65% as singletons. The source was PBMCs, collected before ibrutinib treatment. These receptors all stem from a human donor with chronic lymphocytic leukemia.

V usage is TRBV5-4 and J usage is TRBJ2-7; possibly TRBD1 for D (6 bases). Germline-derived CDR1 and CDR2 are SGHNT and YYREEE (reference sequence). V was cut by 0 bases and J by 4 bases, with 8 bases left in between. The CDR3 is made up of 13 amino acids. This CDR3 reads CASSLAGEYEQYF. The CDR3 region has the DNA TGTGCCAGCAGCTTGGCAGGGGAGTACGAGCAGTACTTC.

Here the CDR3 reads CASSLAGSRITYEQYF. CDR3 nucleotides: TGCGCCAGCAGCTTGGCCGGGTCCCGAATAACCTACGAGCAGTACTTC. The genes are TRBV5-1 and TRBJ2-7; D is unclear. This CDR3 is 16 amino acids long. Germline V CDR1 and CDR2: SGHRS, YFSETQ. V shed 0 bases and J shed 2 bases, with 15 bases lying between them.

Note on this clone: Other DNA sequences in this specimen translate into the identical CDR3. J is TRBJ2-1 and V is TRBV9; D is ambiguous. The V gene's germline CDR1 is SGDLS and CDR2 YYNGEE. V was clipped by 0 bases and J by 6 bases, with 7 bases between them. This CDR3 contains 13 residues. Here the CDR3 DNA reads TGTGCCAGCAGCGTAGGCTCGGGCAATGAGCAGTTCTTC. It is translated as CASSVGSGNEQFF. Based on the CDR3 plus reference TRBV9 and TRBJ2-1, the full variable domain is DSGVTQTPKHLITATGQRVTLRCSPRSGDLSVYWYQQSLDQGLQFLIQYYNGEERAKGNILERFSAQQFPDLHSELNLSSLELGDSALYFCASSVGSGNEQFFGPGTRLTVL.

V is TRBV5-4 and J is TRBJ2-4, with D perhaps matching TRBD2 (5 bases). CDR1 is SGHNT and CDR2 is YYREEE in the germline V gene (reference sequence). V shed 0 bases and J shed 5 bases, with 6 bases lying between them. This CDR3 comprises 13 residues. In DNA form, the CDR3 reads TGTGCCAGCAGCTTGGCAGCGGAAAACATTCAGTACTTC. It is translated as CASSLAAENIQYF.

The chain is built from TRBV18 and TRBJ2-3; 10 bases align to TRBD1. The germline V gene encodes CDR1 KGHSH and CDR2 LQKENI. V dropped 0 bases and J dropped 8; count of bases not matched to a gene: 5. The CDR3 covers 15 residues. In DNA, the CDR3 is TGTGCCAGCTCACCACCCGACAGGGGGCTAGGTACGCAGTATTTT. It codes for CASSPPDRGLGTQYF.

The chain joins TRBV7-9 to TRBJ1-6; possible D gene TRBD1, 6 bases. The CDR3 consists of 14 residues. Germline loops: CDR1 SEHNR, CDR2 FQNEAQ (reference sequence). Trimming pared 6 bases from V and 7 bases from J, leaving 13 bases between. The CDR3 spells CASSQEGENSPLHF. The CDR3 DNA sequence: TGTGCCAGCAGTCAAGAGGGGGAAAATTCACCCCTCCACTTT.

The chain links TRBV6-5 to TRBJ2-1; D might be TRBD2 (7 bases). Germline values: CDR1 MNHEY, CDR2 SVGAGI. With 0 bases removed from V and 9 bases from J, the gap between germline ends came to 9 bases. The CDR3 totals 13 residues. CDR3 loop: CASSYSRGAEQFF. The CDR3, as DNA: TGTGCCAGCAGTTACTCCCGGGGGGCTGAGCAGTTCTTC.

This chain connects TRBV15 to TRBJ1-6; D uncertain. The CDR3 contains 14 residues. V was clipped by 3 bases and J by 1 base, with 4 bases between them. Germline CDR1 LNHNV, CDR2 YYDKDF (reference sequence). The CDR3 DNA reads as TGTGCCACCAGCAGCCATTCCTATAATTCACCCCTCCACTTT. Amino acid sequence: CATSSHSYNSPLHF.

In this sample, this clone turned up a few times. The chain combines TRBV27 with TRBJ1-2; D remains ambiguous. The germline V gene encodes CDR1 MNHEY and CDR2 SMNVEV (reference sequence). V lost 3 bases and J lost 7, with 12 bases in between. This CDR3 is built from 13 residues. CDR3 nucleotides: TGTGCCAGCAGTTTGGCGGGTACGGGTGGCTACACCTTC. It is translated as CASSLAGTGGYTF.

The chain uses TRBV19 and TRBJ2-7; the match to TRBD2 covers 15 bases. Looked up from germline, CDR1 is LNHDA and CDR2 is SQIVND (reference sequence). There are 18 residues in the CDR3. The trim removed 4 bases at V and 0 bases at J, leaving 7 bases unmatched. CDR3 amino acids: CASSKGLAGGPTSYEQYF. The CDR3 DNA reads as TGTGCCAGTAGTAAGGGACTAGCGGGAGGTCCTACCTCCTACGAGCAGTACTTC. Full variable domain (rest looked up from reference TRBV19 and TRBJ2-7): DGGITQSPKYLFRKEGQNVTLSCEQNLNHDAMYWYRQDPGQGLRLIYYSQIVNDFQKGDIAEGYSVSREKKESFPLTVTSAQKNPTAFYLCASSKGLAGGPTSYEQYFGPGTRLTVT.

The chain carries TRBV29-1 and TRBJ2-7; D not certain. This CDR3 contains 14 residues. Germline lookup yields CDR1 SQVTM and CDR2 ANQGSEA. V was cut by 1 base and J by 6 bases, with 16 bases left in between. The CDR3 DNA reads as TGCAGCGTTGAAGGCTCGTCTACTCTCTCCGAGCAGTACTTC. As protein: CSVEGSSTLSEQYF.

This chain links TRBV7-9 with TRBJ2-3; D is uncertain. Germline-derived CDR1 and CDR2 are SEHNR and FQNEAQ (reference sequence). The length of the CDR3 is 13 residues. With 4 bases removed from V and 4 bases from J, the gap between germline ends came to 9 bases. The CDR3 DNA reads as TGTGCCAGCAGCTCAGGAGTCCCAGATACGCAGTATTTT. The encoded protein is CASSSGVPDTQYF.

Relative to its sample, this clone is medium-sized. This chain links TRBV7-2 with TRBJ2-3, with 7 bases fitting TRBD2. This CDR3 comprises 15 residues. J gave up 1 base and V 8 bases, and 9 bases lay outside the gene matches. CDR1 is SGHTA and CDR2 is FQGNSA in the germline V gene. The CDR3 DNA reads TGTGCCAGCGGCCAACCAACTAGCGGCACAGATACGCAGTATTTT. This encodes CASGQPTSGTDTQYF.

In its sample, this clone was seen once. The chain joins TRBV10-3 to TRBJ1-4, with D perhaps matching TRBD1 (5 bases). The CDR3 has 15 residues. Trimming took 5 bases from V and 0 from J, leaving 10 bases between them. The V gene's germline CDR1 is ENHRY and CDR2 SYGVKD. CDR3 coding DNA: TGTGCCATCAGTAAGAGACAGTCAACTAATGAAAAACTGTTTTTT. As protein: CAISKRQSTNEKLFF.

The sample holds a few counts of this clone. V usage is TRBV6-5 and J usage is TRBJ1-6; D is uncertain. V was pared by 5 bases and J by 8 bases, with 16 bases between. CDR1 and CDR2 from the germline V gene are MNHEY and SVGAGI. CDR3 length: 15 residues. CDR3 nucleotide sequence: TGTGCCAGCAGTCCCGGGATCGCTTCTCATTCACCCCTCCACTTT. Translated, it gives CASSPGIASHSPLHF.

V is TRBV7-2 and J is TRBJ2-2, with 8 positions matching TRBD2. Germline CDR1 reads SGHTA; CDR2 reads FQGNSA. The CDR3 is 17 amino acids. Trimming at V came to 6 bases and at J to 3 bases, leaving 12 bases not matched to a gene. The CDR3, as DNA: TGTGCCAGCAGTCGAGTCTGGGCGGGGGGCCACACCGGGGAGCTGTTTTTT. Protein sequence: CASSRVWAGGHTGELFF.

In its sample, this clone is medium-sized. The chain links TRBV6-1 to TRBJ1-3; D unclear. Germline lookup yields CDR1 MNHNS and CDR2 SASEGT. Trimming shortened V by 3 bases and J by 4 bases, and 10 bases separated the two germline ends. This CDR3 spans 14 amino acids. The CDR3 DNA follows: TGTGCCAGCAGTGATATCCAGTCAGGAAACACCATATATTTT. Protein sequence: CASSDIQSGNTIYF.

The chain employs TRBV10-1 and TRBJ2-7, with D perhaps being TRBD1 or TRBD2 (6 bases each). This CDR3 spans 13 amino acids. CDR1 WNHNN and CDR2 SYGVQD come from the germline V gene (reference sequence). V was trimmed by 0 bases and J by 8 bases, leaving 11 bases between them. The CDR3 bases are TGCGCCAGCAGTGAGTCACGGGGGCCTCAGCAGTACTTC. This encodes CASSESRGPQQYF.

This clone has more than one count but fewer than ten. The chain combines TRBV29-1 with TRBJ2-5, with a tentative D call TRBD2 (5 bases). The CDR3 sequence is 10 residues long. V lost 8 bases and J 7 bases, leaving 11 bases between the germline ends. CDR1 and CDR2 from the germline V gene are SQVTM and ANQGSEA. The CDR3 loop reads CSTGIGTQYF. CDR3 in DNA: TGCAGCACCGGGATTGGGACCCAGTACTTC. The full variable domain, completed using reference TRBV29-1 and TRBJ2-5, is SAVISQKPSRDICQRGTSLTIQCQVDSQVTMMFWYRQQPGQSLTLIATANQGSEATYESGFVIDKFPISRPNLTFSTLTVSNMSPEDSSIYLCSTGIGTQYFGPGTRLLVL.

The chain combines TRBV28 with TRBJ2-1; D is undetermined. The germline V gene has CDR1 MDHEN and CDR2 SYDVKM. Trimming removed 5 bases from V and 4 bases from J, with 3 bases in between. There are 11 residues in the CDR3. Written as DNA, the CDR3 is TGTGCCAGCAGTCCATACAATGAGCAGTTCTTC. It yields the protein CASSPYNEQFF.

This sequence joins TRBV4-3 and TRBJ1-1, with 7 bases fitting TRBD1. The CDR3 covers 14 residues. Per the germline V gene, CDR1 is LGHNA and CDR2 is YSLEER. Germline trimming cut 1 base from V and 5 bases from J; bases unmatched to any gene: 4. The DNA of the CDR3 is TGCGCCAGCAGCCAAGGGGACAGTTGGACTGAAGCTTTCTTT. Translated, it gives CASSQGDSWTEAFF.

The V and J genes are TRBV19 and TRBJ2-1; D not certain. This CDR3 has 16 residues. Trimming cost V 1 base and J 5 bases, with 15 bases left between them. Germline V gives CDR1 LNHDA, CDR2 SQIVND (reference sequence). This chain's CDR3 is CASSIGPQDGHNEQFF. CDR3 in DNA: TGTGCCAGTAGTATAGGGCCCCAAGACGGGCACAATGAGCAGTTCTTC.

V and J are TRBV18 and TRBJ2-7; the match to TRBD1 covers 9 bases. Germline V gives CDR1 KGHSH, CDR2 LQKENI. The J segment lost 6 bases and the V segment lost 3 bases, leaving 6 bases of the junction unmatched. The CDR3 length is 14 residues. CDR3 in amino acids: CASSPRTGEGEQYF. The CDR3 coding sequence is TGTGCCAGCTCACCTAGGACAGGGGAGGGCGAGCAGTACTTC. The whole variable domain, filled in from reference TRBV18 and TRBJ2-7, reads NAGVMQNPRHLVRRRGQEARLRCSPMKGHSHVYWYRQLPEEGLKFMVYLQKENIIDESGMPKERFSAEFPKEGPSILRIQQVVRGDSAAYFCASSPRTGEGEQYFGPGTRLTVT.

The CDR3 protein is CASSYGLSGDNEQFF. The CDR3 region has the DNA TGCGCCAGCAGCTACGGACTAAGCGGGGACAATGAGCAGTTCTTC. V and J are TRBV5-1 and TRBJ2-1; TRBD2 matches at 7 bases. CDR1 is SGHRS and CDR2 is YFSETQ in the germline V gene. V shed 3 bases, J shed 5 bases, and the junction held 8 bases outside the gene matches. This CDR3 spans 15 amino acids.

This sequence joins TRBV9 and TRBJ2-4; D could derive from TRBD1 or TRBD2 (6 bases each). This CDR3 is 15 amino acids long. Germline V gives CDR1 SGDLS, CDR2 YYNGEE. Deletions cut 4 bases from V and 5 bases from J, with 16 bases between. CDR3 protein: CASSPAARGENIQYF. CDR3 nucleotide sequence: TGTGCCAGCAGCCCGGCCGCTAGGGGGGAAAACATTCAGTACTTC.